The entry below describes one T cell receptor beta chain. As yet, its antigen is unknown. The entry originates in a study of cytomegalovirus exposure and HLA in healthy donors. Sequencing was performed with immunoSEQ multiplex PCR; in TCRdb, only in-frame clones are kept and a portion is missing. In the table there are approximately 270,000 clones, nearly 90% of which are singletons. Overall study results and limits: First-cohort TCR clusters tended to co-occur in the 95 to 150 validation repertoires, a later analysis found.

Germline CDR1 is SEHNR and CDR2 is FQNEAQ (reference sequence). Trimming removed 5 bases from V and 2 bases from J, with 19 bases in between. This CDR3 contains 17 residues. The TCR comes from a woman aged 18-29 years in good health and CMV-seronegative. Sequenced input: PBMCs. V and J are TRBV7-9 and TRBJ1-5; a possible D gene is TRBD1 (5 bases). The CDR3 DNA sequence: TGTGCCAGCAGCCCTGGGGGAGGAGAGGGTGGCAATCAGCCCCAGCATTTT. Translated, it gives CASSPGGGEGGNQPQHF.